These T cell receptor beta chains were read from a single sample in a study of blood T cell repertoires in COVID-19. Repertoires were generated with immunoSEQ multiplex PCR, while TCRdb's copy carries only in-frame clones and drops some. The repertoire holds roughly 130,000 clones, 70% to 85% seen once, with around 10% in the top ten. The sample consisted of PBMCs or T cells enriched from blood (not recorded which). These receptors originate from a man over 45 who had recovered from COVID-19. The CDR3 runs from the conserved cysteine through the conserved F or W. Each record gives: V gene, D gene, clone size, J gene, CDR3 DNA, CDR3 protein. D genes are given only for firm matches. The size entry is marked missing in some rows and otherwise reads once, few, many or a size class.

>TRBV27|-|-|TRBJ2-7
TGTGCCAGCAGTTTAGGAGACAGGCCCTACGAGCAGTACTTC
CASSLGDRPYEQYF
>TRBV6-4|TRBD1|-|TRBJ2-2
TGTGCCAGCAGTGACTCGGGGCAGGGGGTAAACACCGGGGAGCTGTTTTTT
CASSDSGQGVNTGELFF
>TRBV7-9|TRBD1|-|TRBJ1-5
TGTGCCAGCAGCTTAGGGACAGGGGGCGCGAGCAATCAGCCCCAGCATTTT
CASSLGTGGASNQPQHF
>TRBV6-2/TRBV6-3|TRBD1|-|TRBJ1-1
TGTGCCAGCAACCCGGGACAGGGGGCACGGTTGGACACTGAAGCTTTCTTT
CASNPGQGARLDTEAFF
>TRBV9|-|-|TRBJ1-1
TGTGCCAGCAGCGGAGAGGACAGCCATGAAGCTTTCTTT
CASSGEDSHEAFF
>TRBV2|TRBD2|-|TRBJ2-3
TGTGCCAGCAGGGGGACTAGCGGGGGCGGCACAGATACGCAGTATTTT
CASRGTSGGGTDTQYF
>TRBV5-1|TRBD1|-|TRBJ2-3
TGCGCCAGCAGCTTGGAGGGGACAGGGAAAGATACGCAGTATTTT
CASSLEGTGKDTQYF
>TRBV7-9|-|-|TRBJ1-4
TGTGCCAGCAGCTTACACTCAGGGAACGGAAAACTGTTTTTT
CASSLHSGNGKLFF
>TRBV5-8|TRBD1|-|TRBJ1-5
TGTGCCAGCAGCGGACAAGGACAGGGGGCCTCACTACTTAGCAATCAGCCCCAGCATTTT
CASSGQGQGASLLSNQPQHF
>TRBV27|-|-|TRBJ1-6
TGTGCCAGCCTAGGGACAATAGGTTCACCCCTCCACTTT
CASLGTIGSPLHF
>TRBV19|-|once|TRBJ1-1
TGTGCCAGTAGTATCGAGACAGGGAACACTGAAGCTTTCTTT
CASSIETGNTEAFF
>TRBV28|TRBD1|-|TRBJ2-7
TGTGCCAGCACCCCTTTAACAGGGGGCGCTGGGGAGCAGTACTTC
CASTPLTGGAGEQYF
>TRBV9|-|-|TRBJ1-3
TGTGCCAGCAGCGAATGGCGGTGGGCGGGGGAATCTGGAAACACCATATATTTT
CASSEWRWAGESGNTIYF
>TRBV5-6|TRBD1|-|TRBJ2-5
TGTGCCAGCAGCTCCAGGAACAGGGGGCGTAGGGAGACCCAGTACTTC
CASSSRNRGRRETQYF
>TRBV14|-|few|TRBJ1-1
TGTGCCAGCAGCCAAGACGGGTACACGATAAACACTGAAGCTTTCTTT
CASSQDGYTINTEAFF
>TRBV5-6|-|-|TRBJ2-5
TGTGCCAGCAGCCTGGACTACACCCAAGAGACCCAGTACTTC
CASSLDYTQETQYF
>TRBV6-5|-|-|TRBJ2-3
TGTGCCAGCAGTTACTACTATAGGGGACACTATACGCAGTATTTT
CASSYYYRGHYTQYF
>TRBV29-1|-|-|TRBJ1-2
TGCAGCGTTAGCCTTCAGGGAAGTGGGGCCTATGGCTACACCTTC
CSVSLQGSGAYGYTF
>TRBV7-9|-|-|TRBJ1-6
TGTGCCAGCAGCCACAGGGAAATTAATTCACCCCTCCACTTT
CASSHREINSPLHF
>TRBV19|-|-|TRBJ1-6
TGTGCCAGTAAACAGGTCTATAATTCACCCCTCCACTTT
CASKQVYNSPLHF
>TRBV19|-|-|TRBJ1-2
TGTGCCAGTAGTACGGGCAGGGATTATGGCTACACCTTC
CASSTGRDYGYTF
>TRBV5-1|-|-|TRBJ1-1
TGCGCCAGCAGCTTTGGCGGGGCCACTGAAGCTTTCTTT
CASSFGGATEAFF
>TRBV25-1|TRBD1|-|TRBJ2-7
TGTGCCAGCAGTGGGCCGGGACAGGGTCAGACCGAGCAGTACTTC
CASSGPGQGQTEQYF
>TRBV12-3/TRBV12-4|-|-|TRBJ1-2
TGTGCCAGCAGCTCAGGGCGCCGCGGCTACACCTTC
CASSSGRRGYTF
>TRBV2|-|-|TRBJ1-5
TGTGCCAGCAGTGGAGATAAATTCCAGCCCCAGCATTTT
CASSGDKFQPQHF
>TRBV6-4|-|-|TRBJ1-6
TGTGCCAGCAGTGACGAACAGGGTTCACCCCTCCACTTT
CASSDEQGSPLHF
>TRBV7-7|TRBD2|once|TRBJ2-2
TGTGCTAGCAGCCGGGGCGGGGGTTACACCGGGGAGCTGTTTTTT
CASSRGGGYTGELFF
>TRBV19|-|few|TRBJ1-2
TGTGCCAGTAGCCGAGGACAGCCTCACTATGGCTACACCTTC
CASSRGQPHYGYTF
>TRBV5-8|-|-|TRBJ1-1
TGTGCCAGCAGCCCCTACGGACAGAACACTGAAGCTTTCTTT
CASSPYGQNTEAFF
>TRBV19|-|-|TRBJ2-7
TGTGCCAGTAGTATTGTCCGTGTGACAGATTTCTACGAGCAGTACTTC
CASSIVRVTDFYEQYF
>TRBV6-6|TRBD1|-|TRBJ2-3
TGTGCCAGCAGCGACAGGGCTAGCACAGATACGCAGTATTTT
CASSDRASTDTQYF
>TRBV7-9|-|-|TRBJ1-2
TGTGCCAGCAGCGAGGCCCACTATGGCTACACCTTC
CASSEAHYGYTF
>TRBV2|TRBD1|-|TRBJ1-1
TGTGCCAGCAGGGACCGGGACAGAGGAAACACTGAAGCTTTCTTT
CASRDRDRGNTEAFF
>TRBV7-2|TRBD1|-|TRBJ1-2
TGTGCCAGCAGCTTACGGGACAGAGATAACTATGGCTACACCTTC
CASSLRDRDNYGYTF
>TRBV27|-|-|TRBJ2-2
TGTGCCAGCATTCCACAGGGCACCGGGGAGCTGTTTTTT
CASIPQGTGELFF
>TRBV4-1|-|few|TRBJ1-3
TGCGCCAGCAGCCTCGGGACTGGAAACACCATATATTTT
CASSLGTGNTIYF
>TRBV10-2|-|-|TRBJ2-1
TGCGCCAGCAGTAGTGGTCTCATGCGATACAATGAGCAGTTCTTC
CASSSGLMRYNEQFF
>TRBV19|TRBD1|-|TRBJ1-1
TGTGCCAGTAGTAGCCAGGGGGCGTCCACTGAAGCTTTCTTT
CASSSQGASTEAFF
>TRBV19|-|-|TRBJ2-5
TGTGCCAGTAGTATCCAAGGCGGGGCTATGGAGACCCAGTACTTC
CASSIQGGAMETQYF
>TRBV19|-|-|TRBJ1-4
TGTGCCAGTAGTAGAGAGGGGAGCGAAAAACTGTTTTTT
CASSREGSEKLFF